A single sample is the source of the 7 T cell receptor beta chains below, sequenced in a study of blood T cell repertoires in COVID-19 (dated by TCRdb to the early 2020s). The library was produced with the immunoSEQ multiplex PCR assay. What TCRdb holds here is the immuneACCESS table cut down to in-frame rearrangements. Part of the clones is not present; checked against another copy, under half of the missing clones reflect an unresolved V gene, and the others are unexplained. The sample has fewer than 250,000 clones on record, 84% of them singletons. The biggest ten clones account for approximately 6.2% of the sample. Source material: PBMCs or T cells enriched from blood (not recorded which). The origin of the receptors is a woman aged 40 to 50 who had recovered from COVID-19.

This chain links TRBV6-5 with TRBJ2-2, with a weak D call TRBD1 (5 bases). The length of the CDR3 is 14 residues. Per germline, CDR1 MNHEY and CDR2 SVGAGI. The V end lost 11 bases, the J end lost 2 bases, and 15 bases lay between the germline ends. This chain's CDR3 is CAASRQGNTGELFF. In nucleotides, the CDR3 is TGTGCCGCATCCAGGCAGGGCAACACCGGGGAGCTGTTTTTT.

This chain joins TRBV2 and TRBJ2-2, with D possibly matching TRBD2 (6 bases). Germline CDR1 SNHLY, CDR2 FYNNEI. V was trimmed by 8 bases and J by 6 bases, leaving 16 bases between them. This CDR3 has 14 amino acids. The CDR3 reads CASGILAGPGELFF. The CDR3 DNA sequence: TGTGCCAGCGGAATACTAGCAGGGCCCGGGGAGCTGTTTTTT.

The chain has TRBV2 and TRBJ2-1; 7 bases are a match to TRBD2. V lost 4 bases to trimming and J lost 4 bases; unmatched junction nucleotides: 10. Germline loops: CDR1 SNHLY, CDR2 FYNNEI. This CDR3 is 16 amino acids long. CDR3 region: CASSVYALADYNEQFF. The CDR3 DNA sequence: TGTGCCAGCAGTGTCTACGCTCTAGCGGATTACAATGAGCAGTTCTTC.

This chain connects TRBV7-2 to TRBJ2-3, with TRBD2 identical over 8 bases. CDR1 is SGHTA, CDR2 FQGNSA, per germline. J lost 5 bases, V lost 7 bases, and 8 bases had no gene match. The CDR3 extends over 14 amino acids. CDR3 region: CASTPGGFGDTQYF. Written as DNA, the CDR3 is TGTGCCAGCACCCCGGGGGGGTTCGGAGATACGCAGTATTTT.

This clone was seen a single time. The V and J genes are TRBV2 and TRBJ1-2; 7 nucleotides agree with TRBD1. The junction had 7 bases not matched to a gene; V was cut back by 5 bases and J by 4 bases. This CDR3 comprises 14 residues. Germline V lookup: CDR1 SNHLY, CDR2 FYNNEI. CDR3 nucleotides: TGTGCCAGCAGTTCAAACAGGGGTGCCTATGGCTACACCTTC. Translated: CASSSNRGAYGYTF.

The chain joins TRBV10-2 to TRBJ2-5; 8 bases are a match to TRBD1. In germline, CDR1 is WSHSY, CDR2 SAAADI. Trimming removed 5 bases from V and 5 bases from J; junction bases left unmatched: 4. The CDR3 length is 13 residues. Written as DNA, the CDR3 is TGCGCCAGCAGTTCTCAGGGGGCGGAGACCCAGTACTTC. It translates to CASSSQGAETQYF.

This rearrangement joins TRBV5-1 to TRBJ1-5; perhaps TRBD1 as D (6 bases). The V end was cut by 0 bases, the J end by 4 bases, with 8 bases between. This CDR3 contains 14 residues. Per germline, CDR1 SGHRS and CDR2 YFSETQ. The CDR3 loop reads CASSLGTVNQPQHF. CDR3 nucleotide sequence: TGCGCCAGCAGCTTGGGGACAGTTAATCAGCCCCAGCATTTT.